This TCR beta chain was sequenced for a study of PD-L1 blockade in urothelial cancer. Study information: Blood analyses occurred 3 weeks (second dose) and 6 weeks post treatment start. Peripheral blood specimens exhibited a median yield of about 140,000 T cells.

The method was immunoSEQ multiplex PCR; TCRdb's version includes in-frame clones alone and lacks a portion of them. There are about 55,000 clones in the sample; 77% occur only once, and approximately 3.3% lies in the top ten. The CDR3 runs to 14 residues. The germline V gene has CDR1 KGHSH and CDR2 LQKENI. V trimming: 3 bases; J trimming: 8 bases; junction bases outside the gene matches: 7. The sample holds a few counts of this clone. The chain links TRBV18 to TRBJ2-4; the match to TRBD2 covers 7 bases. Sequenced material: PBMCs, taken around atezolizumab (anti-PD-L1) treatment. This clonotype was obtained from a man aged 70 or older with urothelial cancer. The CDR3 DNA follows: TGTGCCAGCTCACCCCGGGGCCGGGAGGACATTCAGTACTTC. It is translated as CASSPRGREDIQYF. Full variable domain (rest looked up from reference TRBV18 and TRBJ2-4): NAGVMQNPRHLVRRRGQEARLRCSPMKGHSHVYWYRQLPEEGLKFMVYLQKENIIDESGMPKERFSAEFPKEGPSILRIQQVVRGDSAAYFCASSPRGREDIQYFGAGTRLSVL.